Listed below are T cell receptor beta chains from one sample, sequenced in a study of blood T cell repertoires in COVID-19. Using immunoSEQ multiplex PCR, the repertoire was profiled, and TCRdb retains in-frame clones only, with some absent. This table holds about 110,000 clones, roughly 85% found once. The sequenced material came from peripheral blood. The receptors were gathered from a human donor in a cohort sampled during active COVID-19. CDR3s include the opening cysteine and the closing phenylalanine or tryptophan. D genes are given only for firm matches. The size field is filled for only some rows; it gives once, few, many or a size class.

clone_size	j_call	v_call	d_call	cdr3_length	cdr3_aa	cdr3_nt
NA	TRBJ1-6	TRBV28	TRBD1	16	CASQLPRTGGNSPLHF	TGTGCCAGCCAATTACCTCGGACAGGGGGTAATTCACCCCTCCACTTT
few	TRBJ1-5	TRBV29-1	NA	14	CSVAGAGDNQPQHF	TGCAGCGTTGCCGGGGCAGGGGATAACCAGCCCCAGCATTTT
NA	TRBJ2-7	TRBV2	TRBD1	13	CASWGQGAYEQYF	TGTGCCAGCTGGGGGCAGGGGGCCTACGAGCAGTACTTC
NA	TRBJ2-7	TRBV6-5	TRBD1	13	CASSLDRAYEQYF	TGTGCCAGCAGTCTAGACAGGGCCTACGAGCAGTACTTC
NA	TRBJ1-3	TRBV28	NA	14	CASSLSRSGNTIYF	TGTGCCAGCAGTTTAAGCCGCTCTGGAAACACCATATATTTT
NA	TRBJ2-1	TRBV5-1	TRBD2	15	CASSLGTGGLHEQFF	TGCGCCAGCAGCTTAGGAACGGGGGGGTTGCATGAGCAGTTCTTC
NA	TRBJ1-2	TRBV24-1	NA	12	CATRGGIGGYTF	TGTGCCACCAGAGGAGGAATAGGTGGCTACACCTTC
NA	TRBJ2-7	TRBV27	TRBD1	15	CASSPDRDRDYEQYF	TGTGCCAGCAGTCCGGATCGGGACAGGGACTACGAGCAGTACTTC
NA	TRBJ1-2	TRBV9	TRBD1	15	CASSTGTEANYGYTF	TGTGCCAGCAGCACCGGGACAGAAGCTAACTATGGCTACACCTTC
NA	TRBJ2-1	TRBV7-9	NA	14	CASSLAGGPNEQFF	TGTGCCAGCAGCTTAGCGGGGGGGCCCAATGAGCAGTTCTTC
NA	TRBJ1-5	TRBV24-1	TRBD1	17	CATRRGQGPSPDQPQHF	TGTGCCACCAGGAGAGGACAGGGACCCTCCCCGGACCAGCCCCAGCATTTT
once	TRBJ2-1	TRBV28	NA	15	CASSIPGGVYNEQFF	TGTGCCAGCAGCATACCGGGCGGGGTTTACAATGAGCAGTTCTTC
few	TRBJ2-7	TRBV30	TRBD2	15	CAWSPLAGVSYEQYF	TGTGCCTGGAGTCCACTAGCGGGAGTCTCCTACGAGCAGTACTTC
NA	TRBJ2-1	TRBV9	NA	13	CASSRGPDNEQFF	TGTGCCAGCAGCCGTGGGCCGGACAATGAGCAGTTCTTC
NA	TRBJ2-5	TRBV5-1	NA	14	CASSTATGMETQYF	TGCGCCAGCAGCACCGCGACCGGGATGGAGACCCAGTACTTC
NA	TRBJ2-1	TRBV5-3	NA	12	CARRRQNNEQFF	TGTGCCAGAAGGAGACAGAACAATGAGCAGTTCTTC
NA	TRBJ2-7	TRBV5-1	TRBD1	15	CASSFDRDRGLEQYF	TGCGCCAGCAGCTTTGACCGGGACAGGGGACTGGAGCAGTACTTC
NA	TRBJ1-6	TRBV4-1	NA	13	CASGGGDNSPLHF	TGCGCCAGCGGAGGGGGGGATAATTCACCCCTCCACTTT
few	TRBJ1-2	TRBV6-5	NA	16	CASSSAYRDGNYGYTF	TGTGCCAGCAGTTCAGCCTACAGGGACGGTAACTATGGCTACACCTTC
NA	TRBJ1-1	TRBV4-1	TRBD1	16	CASSQMGQAWNTEAFF	TGCGCCAGCAGCCAGATGGGACAGGCATGGAACACTGAAGCTTTCTTT
NA	TRBJ2-7	TRBV9	NA	14	CASSSYATNDEQYF	TGTGCCAGCAGCTCCTATGCTACTAACGACGAGCAGTACTTC
NA	TRBJ2-1	TRBV15	TRBD1	15	CATSRDSGTGASQFF	TGTGCCACCAGCAGAGATTCAGGGACAGGGGCTTCGCAGTTCTTC
NA	TRBJ2-7	TRBV11-2	TRBD2	15	CASSLETGTSALQYF	TGTGCCAGCAGCTTAGAAACCGGGACTAGCGCGCTGCAGTACTTC
NA	TRBJ2-5	TRBV11-2	NA	15	CASSPRDPPPETQYF	TGTGCCAGCAGCCCACGAGATCCCCCGCCAGAGACCCAGTACTTC
few	TRBJ2-1	TRBV6-5	NA	14	CASLGRGADNEQFF	TGTGCCAGCCTGGGCAGGGGGGCCGACAATGAGCAGTTCTTC
NA	TRBJ2-7	TRBV2	NA	12	CASRPSFYEQYF	TGTGCCAGCAGACCTAGCTTCTACGAGCAGTACTTC
NA	TRBJ1-4	TRBV5-5	TRBD1	15	CASRYTGGTNEKLFF	TGTGCCAGCAGGTATACAGGGGGGACTAATGAAAAACTGTTTTTT
NA	TRBJ2-5	TRBV2	NA	13	CASSRRVEETQYF	TGTGCCAGCAGTCGCAGGGTTGAGGAGACCCAGTACTTC
NA	TRBJ2-2	TRBV14	TRBD1	17	CASSHRRDSWYTGELFF	TGTGCCAGCAGCCATCGAAGGGACAGCTGGTACACCGGGGAGCTGTTTTTT
NA	TRBJ2-7	TRBV13	TRBD2	14	CASSQTSGPYEQYF	TGTGCCAGCAGCCAAACTAGCGGACCCTACGAGCAGTACTTC
NA	TRBJ2-1	TRBV27	NA	15	CASSFPSDSYNEQFF	TGTGCCAGCAGCTTCCCTAGCGACTCCTACAATGAGCAGTTCTTC
NA	TRBJ2-1	TRBV11-3	NA	12	CASSSSRGEQFF	TGTGCCAGCAGCTCGTCCCGAGGTGAGCAGTTCTTC
NA	TRBJ2-2	TRBV5-1	TRBD2	18	CASSLFSSLAVNTGELFF	TGCGCCAGCAGCTTGTTCTCTTCTCTAGCGGTGAACACCGGGGAGCTGTTTTTT
NA	TRBJ2-7	TRBV5-1	TRBD1	15	CASSRGTGEYYEQYF	TGCGCCAGCAGCCGAGGGACAGGGGAATACTACGAGCAGTACTTC
NA	TRBJ2-3	TRBV2	TRBD1	15	CASSADRGGTDTQYF	TGTGCCAGCAGCGCGGACAGGGGTGGCACAGATACGCAGTATTTT
NA	TRBJ1-4	TRBV4-1	NA	14	CASSQKPSWSGLFF	TGCGCCAGCAGCCAAAAACCCAGCTGGAGCGGACTGTTTTTT
NA	TRBJ2-5	TRBV27	NA	14	CASMRASVQETQYF	TGTGCCAGCATGAGGGCGAGCGTACAAGAGACCCAGTACTTC
NA	TRBJ2-5	TRBV6-5	NA	14	CASSYSGVQETQYF	TGTGCCAGCAGTTACTCGGGAGTGCAAGAGACCCAGTACTTC
NA	TRBJ1-1	TRBV12-5	NA	12	CASGIRDTEAFF	TGTGCTAGTGGTATCCGGGACACTGAAGCTTTCTTT
NA	TRBJ2-6	TRBV24-1	TRBD1	17	CATSETTGGPGANVLTF	TGTGCCACCAGTGAGACGACAGGGGGACCTGGGGCCAACGTCCTGACTTTC
NA	TRBJ2-1	TRBV24-1	TRBD2	15	CATSDRSGANNEQFF	TGTGCCACCAGTGATCGCAGCGGGGCCAACAATGAGCAGTTCTTC
NA	TRBJ1-5	TRBV30	NA	14	CAWRGPGAEQPQHF	TGTGCCTGGAGGGGCCCCGGTGCCGAACAGCCCCAGCATTTT
NA	TRBJ2-3	TRBV27	TRBD2	18	CASSLEASGRPSTDTQYF	TGTGCCAGCAGTTTAGAGGCTAGCGGGAGACCTAGCACAGATACGCAGTATTTT
NA	TRBJ2-5	TRBV28	NA	15	CASKRGARGSETQYF	TGTGCCAGCAAACGAGGAGCTCGAGGGTCAGAGACCCAGTACTTC
NA	TRBJ2-2	TRBV5-1	NA	17	CASSLAAGTTNTGELFF	TGCGCCAGCAGCTTGGCGGCGGGAACTACGAACACCGGGGAGCTGTTTTTT
once	TRBJ1-3	TRBV20-1	NA	14	CSASQGSSGNTIYF	TGCAGTGCTAGTCAGGGTTCCTCTGGAAACACCATATATTTT
NA	TRBJ2-7	TRBV3-1/TRBV3-2	NA	14	CASSQVPGDYEQYF	TGTGCCAGCAGCCAAGTTCCGGGGGACTACGAGCAGTACTTC
NA	TRBJ2-2	TRBV2	NA	14	CASTLRAGTGELFF	TGTGCCAGCACTCTACGCGCAGGGACCGGGGAGCTGTTTTTT
NA	TRBJ2-7	TRBV11-2	NA	11	CASSSNYEQYF	TGTGCCAGCAGCTCTAACTACGAGCAGTACTTC
NA	TRBJ2-5	TRBV5-5	NA	12	CASSFQGETQYF	TGTGCCAGCAGCTTCCAGGGGGAGACCCAGTACTTC
NA	TRBJ1-1	TRBV2	NA	13	CASRREENTEAFF	TGTGCCAGCAGGAGGGAGGAGAACACTGAAGCTTTCTTT